This TCR beta chain was profiled in a study of T cells after posttransplantation cyclophosphamide. This CDR3 has 13 amino acids. Per germline, CDR1 SGHDT and CDR2 YYEEEE. The V end lost 5 bases, the J end lost 9 bases, and 15 bases lay between the germline ends. This clone was observed a few times. Using immunoSEQ multiplex PCR, the repertoire was profiled, and TCRdb retains in-frame clones only, with some absent. The data show over 30,000 clones, none appearing only once, with 1.2% held by the ten largest. The sequenced sample consisted of PBMCs. This chain connects TRBV5-6 to TRBJ2-1; TRBD1 might be the D (6 bases). The TCR was taken from a girl under 18 in good health, CMV-negative, and a related stem cell transplant donor. CDR3: CASRWDIYGEQFF. CDR3 sequence (DNA): TGTGCCAGCAGATGGGACATATACGGTGAGCAGTTCTTC.